The 31 T cell receptor beta chains below all came from one sample that was sequenced in a study of T cell changes during pregnancy in multiple sclerosis. Libraries were prepared by immunoSEQ multiplex PCR; TCRdb keeps only in-frame clonotypes and omits some of them. The table includes tens of thousands of clones, about 94% detected once. This specimen was peripheral blood, taken in the first trimester of pregnancy. These receptors were collected from a female donor in good health, enrolled as a control in a pregnancy study.

The chain carries TRBV4-1 and TRBJ2-5, with D possibly matching TRBD2 (6 bases). This CDR3 has 17 amino acids. V gave up 1 base and J gave up 2 bases, with 17 bases separating them. Germline CDR1 and CDR2: MGHRA and YSYEKL. The CDR3 bases are TGCGCCAGCAGCCAAGGATCTTGGGGCGCGGGACAAGAGACCCAGTACTTC. It is translated as CASSQGSWGAGQETQYF.

DNA for the CDR3: TGTGCCAGCAGCAAGTCCCGACTAGGTAACAATGAGCAGTTCTTC. It encodes CASSKSRLGNNEQFF. The V call is TRBV21-1, the J call TRBJ2-1; the D segment call TRBD2 is taken from the table without a DNA check. TRBV21-1 is designated a pseudogene. This CDR3 has 15 amino acids.

The chain carries TRBV27 and TRBJ1-5; D gene unclear. CDR3 length: 12 amino acids. Germline CDR1 and CDR2: MNHEY and SMNVEV (reference sequence). V lost 3 bases to trimming and J lost 6 bases, with 6 bases between them. The CDR3: CASSFAGQPQHF. In DNA form, the CDR3 reads TGTGCCAGCAGTTTCGCGGGTCAGCCCCAGCATTTT.

This CDR3 reads CASSYRGSYNEQFF. CDR3 nucleotides: TGTGCCAGCAGTTACCGGGGGAGCTACAATGAGCAGTTCTTC. V gene TRBV6-5 combines with J gene TRBJ2-1, with D possibly TRBD2 on 6 matching bases. The germline CDR1 and CDR2 sequences are MNHEY and SVGAGI. V shed 2 bases and J shed 3 bases, with 8 bases lying between them. The CDR3 loop spans 14 amino acids.

This rearrangement joins TRBV2 to TRBJ2-7, with TRBD2 as a possible D gene (6 bases). Trimming stripped 3 bases from V and 7 bases from J, with 16 bases between. Per germline, CDR1 SNHLY and CDR2 FYNNEI. This CDR3 is built from 14 residues. DNA for the CDR3: TGTGCCAGCAGTGAGGCGTTCGGGGGAGGAGAGCAGTACTTC. It specifies CASSEAFGGGEQYF.

The chain has TRBV28 and TRBJ2-5, with D maybe TRBD1 (7 bases). V lost 7 bases, J lost 2 bases, and 14 bases lay in between. The CDR3 consists of 14 residues. Germline V lookup: CDR1 MDHEN, CDR2 SYDVKM. The CDR3 loop reads CASNGGQLQETQYF. CDR3 in DNA: TGTGCCAGCAACGGGGGACAGCTACAAGAGACCCAGTACTTC.

This chain uses TRBV29-1 with TRBJ2-1; the D gene is possibly TRBD2 (5 bases). The V end lost 0 bases, the J end lost 3 bases, and 9 bases lay between the germline ends. The CDR3 runs 14 residues. Looked up from germline, CDR1 is SQVTM and CDR2 is ANQGSEA. CDR3 in amino acids: CSVEDSASYNEQFF. The CDR3 DNA is TGCAGCGTTGAAGATAGCGCCAGCTACAATGAGCAGTTCTTC.

The rearrangement joins TRBV5-1 to TRBJ2-5; 9 positions match TRBD1. In germline, CDR1 is SGHRS, CDR2 YFSETQ. V lost 4 bases and J lost 1; bases outside the gene matches: 11. CDR3 length equals 17 residues. The CDR3 loop reads CASSRFSKGQGQETQYF. The CDR3 DNA reads as TGCGCCAGCAGCCGGTTTTCGAAGGGACAGGGCCAAGAGACCCAGTACTTC.

The gene calls are TRBV6-5 and TRBJ2-2, with TRBD2 as a possible D gene (5 bases). Germline lookup yields CDR1 MNHEY and CDR2 SVGAGI. This CDR3 is built from 14 residues. V was trimmed by 7 bases and J by 1 base, leaving 10 bases between them. CDR3 sequence: CASIDRGNTGELFF. The CDR3 nucleotides are TGTGCCAGCATCGATCGGGGGAACACCGGGGAGCTGTTTTTT.

The rearrangement links TRBV19 to TRBJ2-3, with TRBD1 as a possible D gene (6 bases). Trimming left V 6 bases short and J 5 bases short, with 9 bases between. This CDR3 has 12 residues. Germline lookup yields CDR1 LNHDA and CDR2 SQIVND (reference sequence). The CDR3 DNA reads as TGTGCCAGTAGCTTGACAGGAGATACGCAGTATTTT. Its protein product is CASSLTGDTQYF.

The chain uses TRBV6-1 and TRBJ2-5, with 8 bases fitting TRBD1. Germline V gene sequence: CDR1 MNHNS, CDR2 SASEGT. This CDR3 spans 13 amino acids. J was trimmed by 4 bases and V by 4 bases; bases with no gene match: 2. Here the CDR3 reads CASSADRGETQYF. CDR3 nucleotide sequence: TGTGCCAGCAGTGCTGACAGGGGAGAGACCCAGTACTTC.

The rearrangement uses TRBV27 and TRBJ2-1, with TRBD2 matching 12 bases. V was clipped by 6 bases and J by 6 bases; unmatched bases: 6. The CDR3 spans 15 residues. The germline gives CDR1 MNHEY, CDR2 SMNVEV (reference sequence). CDR3 sequence: CASRIGLAGSNEQFF. The CDR3 DNA is TGTGCCAGCAGGATAGGACTAGCGGGGTCCAATGAGCAGTTCTTC.

The chain recombines TRBV4-1 with TRBJ2-7; 7 nucleotides line up with TRBD2. The J segment lost 6 bases and the V segment lost 1 base, leaving 9 bases of the junction unmatched. The V gene's germline CDR1 is MGHRA and CDR2 YSYEKL. This CDR3 spans 15 amino acids. The CDR3 sequence: CASSQGGGSPREQYF. CDR3 sequence (DNA): TGCGCCAGCAGCCAAGGGGGCGGGAGCCCTCGCGAGCAGTACTTC.

The chain combines TRBV5-1 with TRBJ2-2; 8 positions agree with TRBD2. The CDR3 has 16 residues. After removal of 4 bases from V and 3 bases from J, the junction contained 8 bases not matched to a gene. Germline V gives CDR1 SGHRS, CDR2 YFSETQ. The CDR3 DNA sequence: TGCGCCAGCAGCCCCCGCCGGGGGGGAGACACCGGGGAGCTGTTTTTT. Protein sequence: CASSPRRGGDTGELFF.

V and J are TRBV10-3 and TRBJ2-7, with D maybe TRBD1 (5 bases). The CDR3 loop spans 13 amino acids. From germline, CDR1 is ENHRY and CDR2 SYGVKD. Deletions cut 0 bases from V and 7 bases from J, with 10 bases between. The DNA for the CDR3 is TGTGCCATCAGTGAGTCGGCAGGGTATGAGCAGTACTTC. It encodes CAISESAGYEQYF.

The chain joins TRBV28 to TRBJ2-7, with 7 bases that match TRBD2. The trim removed 2 bases at V and 2 bases at J, leaving 6 bases unmatched. There are 15 residues in the CDR3. Germline assignment: CDR1 MDHEN and CDR2 SYDVKM. The CDR3: CASSLVGGPTYEQYF. The CDR3 DNA follows: TGTGCCAGCAGTTTAGTGGGAGGGCCGACCTACGAGCAGTACTTC.

The chain has TRBV5-1 and TRBJ1-3; D is possibly TRBD1 (5 bases). The CDR3 spans 15 residues. The V and J ends lost 0 bases and 3 bases respectively, with 10 bases between them. Germline V gene sequence: CDR1 SGHRS, CDR2 YFSETQ. The CDR3 here is CASSLAGRGGNTIYF. The CDR3 DNA reads TGCGCCAGCAGCTTGGCGGGTAGGGGTGGAAACACCATATATTTT.

The CDR3: CASSPGELADTQYF. The CDR3 nucleotides are TGTGCCAGCAGCCCAGGGGAGTTGGCAGATACGCAGTATTTT. The chain couples TRBV7-9 to TRBJ2-3; a weak D match, TRBD1 (6 bases). This CDR3 is built from 14 residues. Germline CDR1 SEHNR, CDR2 FQNEAQ (reference sequence). V was trimmed by 5 bases and J by 4 bases, leaving 13 bases between them.

The chain is built from TRBV28 and TRBJ2-1, with 8 nucleotides matching TRBD1. Per the germline V gene, CDR1 is MDHEN and CDR2 is SYDVKM. Trimming removed 7 bases from V and 5 bases from J; junction bases left unmatched: 13. This CDR3 is built from 16 residues. The CDR3 loop reads CASTTFTGTGHNEQFF. CDR3 nucleotide sequence: TGTGCCAGCACCACCTTTACCGGGACAGGACACAATGAGCAGTTCTTC.

This chain joins TRBV27 and TRBJ2-7; perhaps TRBD1 as D (5 bases). The CDR3 covers 16 residues. The V gene lost 0 bases and the J gene lost 3 bases, with 15 bases spanning the gap. Germline V gene lookup returns CDR1 MNHEY and CDR2 SMNVEV (reference sequence). CDR3: CASSLSPGAGYYEQYF. The CDR3 nucleotides read TGTGCCAGCAGTTTATCGCCTGGGGCCGGATACTACGAGCAGTACTTC.

The chain employs TRBV5-6 and TRBJ2-1, with D uncertain. Between the trimmed V and J ends, which lost 3 bases and 0 bases, there was a span of 13 bases. Germline values: CDR1 SGHDT, CDR2 YYEEEE. This CDR3 has 16 residues. The CDR3 sequence is CASSWSTMSSYNEQFF. The CDR3 bases are TGTGCCAGCAGCTGGTCCACTATGAGCTCCTACAATGAGCAGTTCTTC. Filled out from reference TRBV5-6 and TRBJ2-1, the complete variable domain reads DAGVTQSPTHLIKTRGQQVTLRCSPKSGHDTVSWYQQALGQGPQFIFQYYEEEERQRGNFPDRFSGHQFPNYSSELNVNALLLGDSALYLCASSWSTMSSYNEQFFGPGTRLTVL.

This clone was observed a single time. The V call is TRBV28, the J call TRBJ2-5; 10 nucleotides agree with TRBD1. V lost 4 bases and J lost 4; bases outside the gene matches: 6. Germline lookup yields CDR1 MDHEN and CDR2 SYDVKM. This CDR3 is built from 15 residues. The CDR3 coding sequence is TGTGCCAGCAGTTCAATGACAGGGGGCGTAGAGACCCAGTACTTC. Residues: CASSSMTGGVETQYF.

This rearrangement joins TRBV7-9 to TRBJ1-1, with D unresolved. The CDR3 contains 14 residues. V was pared by 5 bases and J by 0 bases, with 10 bases between. Germline-derived CDR1 and CDR2 are SEHNR and FQNEAQ (reference sequence). In DNA form, the CDR3 reads TGTGCCAGCAGCCTGAGGGCCATGAACACTGAAGCTTTCTTT. Encoded protein: CASSLRAMNTEAFF.

The chain joins TRBV18 to TRBJ1-2; possible D gene TRBD1, 5 bases. The CDR3 is made up of 19 amino acids. Germline V CDR1 and CDR2: KGHSH, LQKENI. The ends were cut back, 3 bases at V and 5 bases at J, with 28 bases in the middle. CDR3 region: CASSPNHQFVLFGGYGYTF. The CDR3 DNA is TGTGCCAGCTCACCTAATCACCAGTTTGTCTTATTCGGGGGATATGGCTACACCTTC.

The J gene is TRBJ1-5, the V gene TRBV7-2; a possible D gene is TRBD1 (5 bases). Germline V gene data show CDR1 as SGHTA and CDR2 as FQGNSA. V lost 1 base to trimming and J lost 5 bases, with 9 bases between them. The CDR3 consists of 14 residues. This CDR3 reads CASSLGGGDQPQHF. The CDR3 bases are TGTGCCAGCAGCTTAGGGGGAGGGGATCAGCCCCAGCATTTT.

This sequence joins TRBV18 and TRBJ2-7, with TRBD1 identical over 9 bases. The germline V gene has CDR1 KGHSH and CDR2 LQKENI. CDR3 length equals 13 residues. The junction had 7 bases not matched to a gene; V was cut back by 6 bases and J by 7 bases. CDR3 nucleotide sequence: TGTGCCAGCTCGGTACAGGGGGCGGAGGAGCAGTACTTC. Protein: CASSVQGAEEQYF.

This chain uses TRBV11-2 with TRBJ2-1; D is unclear. The CDR3 spans 13 residues. Germline V lookup: CDR1 SGHAT, CDR2 FQNNGV. With 7 bases removed from V and 4 bases from J, the gap between germline ends came to 11 bases. The CDR3 sequence is CASTRPGYNEQFF. The CDR3 region has the DNA TGTGCCAGCACCCGGCCCGGGTACAATGAGCAGTTCTTC.

The chain is built from TRBV4-2 and TRBJ2-7; 8 bases are shared with TRBD1. Trimming at V came to 3 bases and at J to 3 bases, leaving 7 bases not matched to a gene. The CDR3 contains 15 residues. Germline loops: CDR1 LGHNA, CDR2 YNFKEQ. CDR3 bases: TGTGCCAGCAGCCAGAGTACCGGGACAGGCTACGAGCAGTACTTC. It yields the protein CASSQSTGTGYEQYF.

The V gene is TRBV29-1, the J gene TRBJ1-1; possible D gene TRBD1, 5 bases. Trimming removed 7 bases from V and 0 bases from J, with 9 bases in between. This CDR3 region has 12 residues. Looked up from germline, CDR1 is SQVTM and CDR2 is ANQGSEA. The CDR3 DNA is TGCAGCGCAAAGACAGTGAACACTGAAGCTTTCTTT. Translated, it gives CSAKTVNTEAFF. The whole variable domain, filled in from reference TRBV29-1 and TRBJ1-1, reads SAVISQKPSRDICQRGTSLTIQCQVDSQVTMMFWYRQQPGQSLTLIATANQGSEATYESGFVIDKFPISRPNLTFSTLTVSNMSPEDSSIYLCSAKTVNTEAFFGQGTRLTVV.

This clone appeared a few times. This chain links TRBV10-2 with TRBJ2-1; 7 nucleotides align to TRBD1. CDR1 is WSHSY and CDR2 is SAAADI in the germline V gene. After removal of 2 bases from V and 4 bases from J, the junction contained 2 bases not matched to a gene. The CDR3 totals 14 residues. The CDR3 sequence is CASSETGEYNEQFF. The CDR3 nucleotides are TGCGCCAGCAGTGAGACAGGGGAGTACAATGAGCAGTTCTTC.

The chain carries TRBV18 and TRBJ2-7; TRBD1 matches at 8 bases. This CDR3 spans 13 amino acids. CDR1 and CDR2 from the germline V gene are KGHSH and LQKENI. V lost 3 bases and J lost 7; bases outside the gene matches: 5. For the CDR3, the DNA is TGTGCCAGCTCACCCGACAGGGGTGGGGAGCAGTACTTC. Amino acids: CASSPDRGGEQYF.